The 32 T cell receptor beta chains below come from one sample, sequenced in a study of shared clonotypes between healthy human individuals. The table came from immunoSEQ multiplex PCR; TCRdb's copy has only in-frame clones and leaves some out. The sample gives over 950,000 clones, approximately 80% of which show up once; about 0.94% is in the top ten. Sequenced: memory CD4+ T cells from PBMCs. Subset specified: CD45RA-negative fraction. The receptors come from a man younger than 35 in good health. Some clones in this sample may be carry-over from other donors' samples.

This clone occurred a few times. The chain links TRBV19 to TRBJ1-2, with D perhaps TRBD1 (5 bases). The CDR3 totals 14 residues. Germline V gene data show CDR1 as LNHDA and CDR2 as SQIVND (reference sequence). V was pared by 1 base and J by 2 bases, with 8 bases between. The DNA for the CDR3 is TGTGCCAGTAGTATAGTAGCAGGGAACTATGGCTACACCTTC. Translated: CASSIVAGNYGYTF.

The CDR3 loop reads CSVTPPQRGAYNEQFF. The CDR3 DNA follows: TGCAGCGTTACCCCCCCCCAGCGGGGGGCTTACAATGAGCAGTTCTTC. This chain uses TRBV29-1 with TRBJ2-1, with TRBD2 matching over 9 bases. CDR1 is SQVTM, CDR2 ANQGSEA, per germline. This CDR3 has 16 amino acids. Trimming took 5 bases from V and 4 from J; bases not matched to a gene: 12.

This clone was observed once. Other DNA sequences within the sample encode an identical CDR3. The gene calls are TRBV28 and TRBJ1-5; no clear D gene. From germline, CDR1 is MDHEN and CDR2 SYDVKM. V lost 2 bases and J 2 bases, leaving 7 bases between the germline ends. The CDR3 is made up of 14 amino acids. CDR3 loop: CASSLGQGNQPQHF. CDR3 nucleotides: TGTGCCAGCAGTTTAGGGCAGGGCAATCAGCCCCAGCATTTT.

This chain connects TRBV6-5 to TRBJ1-1, with 7 bases fitting TRBD1. V was clipped by 7 bases and J by 4 bases; unmatched bases: 6. CDR1 is MNHEY, CDR2 SVGAGI, per germline. The CDR3 sequence is 13 residues long. The CDR3 region has the DNA TGTGCCAGCATGGAGGCAGGGGGCACTGAAGCTTTCTTT. It encodes CASMEAGGTEAFF.

The V and J genes are TRBV7-2 and TRBJ2-7; TRBD1 matches 8 bases. Per the germline V gene, CDR1 is SGHTA and CDR2 is FQGNSA. CDR3 size: 14 residues. Trimming at V came to 5 bases and at J to 7 bases, leaving 10 bases not matched to a gene. The CDR3 DNA reads as TGTGCCAGCAGCCTTGGGACAGGAAGGTGGGAGCAGTACTTC. It is translated as CASSLGTGRWEQYF.

This rearrangement joins TRBV13 to TRBJ1-1, with 9 nucleotides matching TRBD1. The CDR3 loop spans 16 amino acids. Germline V gene sequence: CDR1 PRHDT, CDR2 FYEKMQ (reference sequence). The V segment lost 8 bases and the J segment 2 bases; nucleotides outside the gene matches: 12. The CDR3 here is CASSRPTTGGNTEAFF. In nucleotides, the CDR3 is TGTGCCAGCTCCAGACCTACAACAGGGGGCAACACTGAAGCTTTCTTT.

The chain carries TRBV5-1 and TRBJ2-5, with 8 bases that match TRBD1. Per germline, CDR1 SGHRS and CDR2 YFSETQ. V trimming: 0 bases; J trimming: 5 bases; junction bases outside the gene matches: 9. The CDR3 loop spans 16 amino acids. CDR3 residues: CASSLGPTGEGETQYF. In DNA form, the CDR3 reads TGCGCCAGCAGCTTGGGCCCGACAGGGGAAGGGGAGACCCAGTACTTC. The full variable domain, its missing parts supplied by reference TRBV5-1 and TRBJ2-5, is KAGVTQTPRYLIKTRGQQVTLSCSPISGHRSVSWYQQTPGQGLQFLFEYFSETQRNKGNFPGRFSGRQFSNSRSEMNVSTLELGDSALYLCASSLGPTGEGETQYFGPGTRLLVL.

This clone was seen once. This sequence joins TRBV28 and TRBJ1-2; D remains unclear. Germline V gene sequence: CDR1 MDHEN, CDR2 SYDVKM. The V gene lost 6 bases and the J gene lost 7 bases, with 15 bases spanning the gap. There are 13 residues in the CDR3. The CDR3 bases are TGTGCCAGCAGCCCCTGGGGTCGGAGTGGCTACACCTTC. Protein sequence: CASSPWGRSGYTF.

This chain uses TRBV7-2 with TRBJ2-2; D ambiguous. The V gene's germline CDR1 is SGHTA and CDR2 FQGNSA. With 6 bases removed from V and 7 bases from J, the gap between germline ends came to 15 bases. The CDR3 contains 14 residues. The chain's CDR3 is CASSFTAADGELFF. In DNA, the CDR3 is TGTGCCAGCAGTTTCACCGCGGCGGACGGGGAGCTGTTTTTT.

This clone occurred many times. J is TRBJ2-7 and V is TRBV5-6; 9 nucleotides match TRBD1. V trimming: 2 bases; J trimming: 0 bases; junction bases outside the gene matches: 3. CDR1 is SGHDT, CDR2 YYEEEE, per germline. The CDR3 has 15 amino acids. CDR3 loop: CASSLQGALSYEQYF. For the CDR3, the DNA is TGTGCCAGCAGCTTACAGGGGGCTCTCTCCTACGAGCAGTACTTC.

V gene TRBV11-1 combines with J gene TRBJ2-1; 8 nucleotides align to TRBD1. The CDR3 is made up of 14 amino acids. CDR1 SGHAT and CDR2 FQDESV come from the germline V gene (reference sequence). The V gene end was trimmed by 6 bases and the J gene end by 7 bases; junction bases not matched to a gene: 8. The CDR3 coding sequence is TGTGCCAGCAGGGCAGGGGGCTATTGGAATGAGCAGTTCTTC. Translation: CASRAGGYWNEQFF. Full variable domain (remainder filled in from reference TRBV11-1 and TRBJ2-1): EAEVAQSPRYKITEKSQAVAFWCDPISGHATLYWYRQILGQGPELLVQFQDESVVDDSQLPKDRFSAERLKGVDSTLKIQPAELGDSAMYLCASRAGGYWNEQFFGPGTRLTVL.

The chain is built from TRBV4-2 and TRBJ2-2, with 10 nucleotides matching TRBD1. CDR3 length equals 16 residues. CDR1 is LGHNA and CDR2 is YNFKEQ in the germline V gene. The V and J ends lost 6 bases and 1 base, in that order; junction bases with no gene match: 5. The CDR3 region has the DNA TGTGCCAGCAGAGTTCGGACAGGGGGGAACACCGGGGAGCTGTTTTTT. It specifies CASRVRTGGNTGELFF.

A few counts support this clone. The chain is built from TRBV14 and TRBJ2-2; 13 positions match TRBD2. Germline V gene data show CDR1 as SGHDN and CDR2 as FVKESK. This CDR3 has 16 amino acids. Losses at the gene ends were 6 bases for V and 7 bases for J; bases not matched to a gene: 8. CDR3 sequence reads: CASSPPGLAGIGELFF. DNA for the CDR3: TGTGCCAGCAGTCCACCGGGACTAGCGGGAATCGGGGAGCTGTTTTTT.

This chain uses TRBV5-1 with TRBJ2-7; 9 bases line up with TRBD1. The length of the CDR3 is 16 residues. Per germline, CDR1 SGHRS and CDR2 YFSETQ. The trim removed 4 bases at V and 5 bases at J, leaving 13 bases unmatched. CDR3 in amino acids: CASSLIPGTGYDEQYF. The CDR3 region has the DNA TGCGCCAGCAGCCTGATCCCCGGGACAGGGTACGACGAGCAGTACTTC. The full variable domain, completed using reference TRBV5-1 and TRBJ2-7, is KAGVTQTPRYLIKTRGQQVTLSCSPISGHRSVSWYQQTPGQGLQFLFEYFSETQRNKGNFPGRFSGRQFSNSRSEMNVSTLELGDSALYLCASSLIPGTGYDEQYFGPGTRLTVT.

The V call is TRBV28, the J call TRBJ2-1, with 12 bases that match TRBD2. The CDR3 extends over 16 amino acids. Germline V gene data show CDR1 as MDHEN and CDR2 as SYDVKM. V was clipped by 3 bases and J by 8 bases; unmatched bases: 8. In DNA, the CDR3 is TGTGCCAGCAGTTTGTTGACTAGCGGGAGAGGGGATGAGCAGTTCTTC. It codes for CASSLLTSGRGDEQFF.

This sequence joins TRBV28 and TRBJ1-1, with 10 bases aligning to TRBD1. V lost 3 bases, J lost 5 bases, and 9 bases stayed unmatched. This CDR3 spans 16 amino acids. Germline CDR1 and CDR2: MDHEN and SYDVKM. CDR3 in amino acids: CASSFLPGQGTTEAFF. CDR3 sequence (DNA): TGTGCCAGCAGTTTTCTCCCGGGACAGGGGACTACTGAAGCTTTCTTT.

Written as DNA, the CDR3 is TGCGCCAGCACCAAAGCACAGGGGGTTCGCGAGCAGTACTTC. Its protein is CASTKAQGVREQYF. V and J are TRBV5-1 and TRBJ2-7; 8 bases line up with TRBD1. J was trimmed by 6 bases and V by 6 bases; bases with no gene match: 11. The CDR3 has 14 residues. Germline V lookup: CDR1 SGHRS, CDR2 YFSETQ.

Written as DNA, the CDR3 is TGTGCCAGCCGGGCTGGACTGGGCCTCTACGAGCAGTACTTC. Amino acids: CASRAGLGLYEQYF. V and J are TRBV5-5 and TRBJ2-7, with D possibly matching TRBD2 (5 bases). CDR1 is SGHKS, CDR2 YYEKEE, per germline (reference sequence). The CDR3 is made up of 14 amino acids. The ends were cut back, 7 bases at V and 3 bases at J, with 17 bases in the middle.

In the case of this clone: The same CDR3 can be traced to other DNA sequences in this sample. As DNA, the CDR3 is TGCAGCGTTGACGTCGGCACAGATACGCAGTATTTT. Protein product: CSVDVGTDTQYF. V and J are TRBV29-1 and TRBJ2-3; no clear D gene. The CDR3 spans 12 residues. The germline CDR1 and CDR2 sequences are SQVTM and ANQGSEA. The V gene lost 3 bases and the J gene lost 1 base, with 5 bases spanning the gap.

The V gene is TRBV11-2, the J gene TRBJ2-5, with TRBD1 matching 7 bases. V gave up 4 bases and J gave up 1 base; unmatched junction bases: 3. The V gene's germline CDR1 is SGHAT and CDR2 FQNNGV. CDR3 length equals 14 residues. CDR3 nucleotides: TGTGCCAGCAGCTCGGACAGGACCCAAGAGACCCAGTACTTC. Its protein product is CASSSDRTQETQYF.

V gene TRBV28 combines with J gene TRBJ2-3; 13 bases agree with TRBD2. V gave up 6 bases and J gave up 11 bases; unmatched junction bases: 5. The CDR3 sequence is 13 residues long. Per germline, CDR1 MDHEN and CDR2 SYDVKM. CDR3 amino acids: CASRLGLAGKQYF. CDR3 coding DNA: TGTGCCAGCAGGCTGGGACTAGCGGGAAAGCAGTATTTT. Combining the CDR3 with reference TRBV28 and TRBJ2-3 gives the whole variable domain DVKVTQSSRYLVKRTGEKVFLECVQDMDHENMFWYRQDPGLGLRLIYFSYDVKMKEKGDIPEGYSVSREKKERFSLILESASTNQTSMYLCASRLGLAGKQYFGPGTRLTVL.

As for this clone: Since a much larger clone is just one base distant, this may be a read error. The CDR3: CASSPGLVGFWGETQYF. For the CDR3, the DNA is TGCGCCAGCAGCCCGGGACTAGTGGGATTCTGGGGAGAGACCCAGTACTTC. The rearrangement links TRBV5-1 to TRBJ2-5; TRBD2 matches at 8 bases. The V and J ends lost 4 bases and 4 bases, in that order; junction bases with no gene match: 15. Germline V lookup: CDR1 SGHRS, CDR2 YFSETQ. The CDR3 loop spans 17 amino acids.

Turning to this clone: The sample contains more than one DNA sequence encoding this CDR3. CDR3 DNA: TGTGCCAGCAGTTTAATAGTACGGGGGAACACTGAAGCTTTCTTT. It translates to CASSLIVRGNTEAFF. The V and J genes are TRBV28 and TRBJ1-1, with D hard to call. CDR3 length: 15 residues. V lost 2 bases and J lost 1, with 11 bases in between. Germline V gives CDR1 MDHEN, CDR2 SYDVKM.

The chain uses TRBV28 and TRBJ1-1; 9 bases are shared with TRBD1. V lost 6 bases to trimming and J lost 9 bases; unmatched junction nucleotides: 5. The CDR3 consists of 12 residues. Germline V gene sequence: CDR1 MDHEN, CDR2 SYDVKM. The CDR3 loop reads CASRSGQGKAFF. The DNA for the CDR3 is TGTGCCAGCAGGTCCGGACAGGGGAAAGCTTTCTTT.

This clone was recorded a few times. The rearrangement joins TRBV29-1 to TRBJ1-5; D is ambiguous. The germline V and J ends were trimmed by 4 bases and 6 bases, with 13 bases remaining between them. From germline, CDR1 is SQVTM and CDR2 ANQGSEA. The CDR3 is 13 amino acids. The CDR3 DNA is TGCAGCGTTGTGGATCGGGGAAGTCAGCCCCAGCATTTT. This sequence encodes CSVVDRGSQPQHF.

This clone was seen more than once but under ten times. The CDR3: CASSRQRGGGLWEQFF. CDR3 nucleotide sequence: TGTGCCAGCAGTCGTCAGCGGGGAGGGGGCCTGTGGGAGCAGTTCTTC. V usage is TRBV27 and J usage is TRBJ2-1; the D call may be TRBD1 or TRBD2 (7 bases each). The ends were cut back, 5 bases at V and 10 bases at J, with 24 bases in the middle. The CDR3 runs 16 residues. Germline V CDR1 and CDR2: MNHEY, SMNVEV (reference sequence).

The CDR3 DNA follows: TGTGCCAGCTCACCCATCGTCGGCAACACCGGGGAGCTGTTTTTT. Amino acid sequence: CASSPIVGNTGELFF. This chain links TRBV18 with TRBJ2-2, with D unresolved. Trimming left V 3 bases short and J 2 bases short, with 10 bases between. This CDR3 region has 15 residues. The germline CDR1 and CDR2 sequences are KGHSH and LQKENI.

The chain links TRBV9 to TRBJ1-2, with D hard to call. This CDR3 is 15 amino acids long. The V end lost 4 bases, the J end lost 8 bases, and 21 bases lay between the germline ends. Germline assignment: CDR1 SGDLS and CDR2 YYNGEE. The CDR3 loop reads CASSSQVGTVGGYTF. CDR3 bases: TGTGCCAGCAGCTCCCAGGTAGGAACAGTTGGCGGCTACACCTTC.

CDR3 nucleotide sequence: TGTGCCAGCAACTCCCTTGGGACTGAAGCTTTCTTT. It yields the protein CASNSLGTEAFF. The V and J genes are TRBV7-8 and TRBJ1-1, with D unresolved. Germline CDR1 SGHVS, CDR2 FQNEAQ. V was pared by 7 bases and J by 5 bases, with 11 bases between. The length of the CDR3 is 12 residues.

CDR3 amino acids: CASSLGDRNNEQFF. As DNA, the CDR3 is TGTGCCAGCAGCTTAGGCGACAGAAACAATGAGCAGTTCTTC. The chain joins TRBV11-3 to TRBJ2-1; a weak D match, TRBD1 (5 bases). The V end lost 1 base, the J end lost 5 bases, and 9 bases lay between the germline ends. The CDR3 has 14 amino acids. Germline V gene sequence: CDR1 SGHNT, CDR2 YENEEA.

The rearrangement joins TRBV28 to TRBJ1-2, with D maybe TRBD1 (6 bases). V lost 4 bases and J lost 9, with 15 bases in between. CDR1 is MDHEN and CDR2 is SYDVKM in the germline V gene. This CDR3 is built from 13 residues. Here the CDR3 DNA reads TGTGCCAGCAGTTCGGGGGGCCCGTATCGCTACACCTTC. Translated: CASSSGGPYRYTF.

The CDR3 protein is CASSLNGEYNEQFF. CDR3 nucleotide sequence: TGTGCCAGCAGTTTAAACGGGGAGTACAATGAGCAGTTCTTC. The chain joins TRBV28 to TRBJ2-1; D may be TRBD2 (5 bases). This CDR3 comprises 14 residues. The V and J ends lost 2 bases and 4 bases respectively, with 9 bases between them. Germline V CDR1 and CDR2: MDHEN, SYDVKM.